The clone carrying this T cell receptor (beta chain) came up a few times. Its antigen is undetermined. V dropped 6 bases and J dropped 6; count of bases not matched to a gene: 7. CDR3 size: 14 residues. This entry is derived from a study of CD8 T cells in ankylosing spondylitis. Overall study results and limits: In peripheral blood, disease-linked CD8+ clones occurred at relatively low frequencies. A TCR beta motif made of fewer than ten highly homologous variants seemed typical of ankylosing spondylitis blood.

TCRdb fed the 5' RACE reads into MiXCR, producing one record per CDR3 protein. The sample has about 750,000 distinct CDR3 sequences, 19% seen once. Material for sequencing was blood, either unsorted or a sorted T cell fraction (not recorded which). J is TRBJ2-2 and V is TRBV12-3 or TRBV12-4; 7 bases agree with TRBD1. This clonotype was sampled from a male donor with ankylosing spondylitis. The DNA of the CDR3 is TGTGCCAGCAGCAAAAAGCAGGGGGCCGGGGAGCTGTTTTTT. It codes for CASSKKQGAGELFF.